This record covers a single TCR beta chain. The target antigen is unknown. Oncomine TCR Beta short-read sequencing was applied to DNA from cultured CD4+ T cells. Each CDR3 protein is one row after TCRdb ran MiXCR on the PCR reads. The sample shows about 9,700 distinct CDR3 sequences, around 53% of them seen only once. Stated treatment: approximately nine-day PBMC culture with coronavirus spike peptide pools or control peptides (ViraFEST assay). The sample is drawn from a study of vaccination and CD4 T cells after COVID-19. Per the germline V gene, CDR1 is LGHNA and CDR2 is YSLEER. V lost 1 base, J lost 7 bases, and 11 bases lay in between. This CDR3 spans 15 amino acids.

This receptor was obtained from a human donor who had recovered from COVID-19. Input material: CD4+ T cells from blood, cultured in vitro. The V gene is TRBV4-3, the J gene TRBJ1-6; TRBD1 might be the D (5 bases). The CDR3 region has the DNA TGCGCCAGCAGCCAAGCGTCCAGGGCAAATTCACCCCTCCACTTT. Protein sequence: CASSQASRANSPLHF.